This TCR beta chain is from a study of memory CD4+ T cells and cytomegalovirus serostatus. Study results and limitations: The CMV-associated TCR signature appears largely within the CD4+ memory repertoire.

The sort gate was single viable CD3+CD4+CD8-CD45RO+ cells for memory CD4+ T cells. Total CD4+ T cells were enriched by CD4 positive selection. Clones were read by immunoSEQ multiplex PCR, and TCRdb kept only the in-frame ones, dropping some. In the table there are tens of thousands of clones, 79% of which are singletons. A note on this clone: Its specificity is unknown.

The clonotype originates from an adult in good health and CMV-seronegative. What was sequenced was memory CD4+ T cells from blood.

The CDR3 loop is CASSLGAGVETQYF. Written as DNA, the CDR3 is TGTGCCAGCAGCTTAGGGGCAGGGGTAGAGACCCAGTACTTC. The gene calls are TRBV7-3 and TRBJ2-5; TRBD1 is a possible D gene (6 bases). V was shortened by 2 bases and J by 4 bases, with 11 bases between the two germline ends. Germline V CDR1 and CDR2: SGHTA, FQGTGA. The CDR3 contains 14 residues.